Below are 28 T cell receptor beta chains sequenced from a single sample in a study of CD8+CD57+ T cells in acquired aplastic anemia. CDR3 and TCR beta VDJ profiling relied on a genomic DNA template. TCRdb called the reads again in MiXCR, with one record for every CDR3 protein. The sample has about 200,000 distinct CDR3 sequences; roughly 33% are singletons. Sequencing was done on a sample of sorted CD4+, CD8+, or CD8+CD57+ T cells (not recorded which) from PBMCs. The receptors originated from a human donor in good health, serving as a control.

Worth noting for this clonotype: A much larger clone differs from this one at a single base, so this may be a read error. V usage is TRBV5-1 and J usage is TRBJ1-2, with 8 nucleotides matching TRBD1. This CDR3 is built from 15 residues. Germline CDR1 SGHRS, CDR2 YFSETQ. The CDR3: CASSLRTGRPEGCTF. The CDR3 DNA reads as TGCGCCAGCAGCCTGCGGACAGGGCGCCCGGAGGGCTGCACCTTC.

This clonotype has a count of ten or more. The chain uses TRBV12-3 or TRBV12-4 and TRBJ1-2; perhaps TRBD1 as D (5 bases). Trimming cost V 6 bases and J 0 bases, with 8 bases left between them. The CDR3 has 13 residues. The CDR3 bases are TGTGCCAGCAGCACAGGAGCTAACTATGGCTACACCTTC. It codes for CASSTGANYGYTF.

This chain joins TRBV5-1 and TRBJ2-1; no clear D gene. V was cut by 0 bases and J by 8 bases, with 9 bases left in between. The CDR3 totals 13 residues. Germline V lookup: CDR1 SGHRS, CDR2 YFSETQ. The CDR3 spells CASSLGWVHEQFF. In DNA, the CDR3 is TGCGCCAGCAGCTTGGGTTGGGTGCATGAGCAGTTCTTC.

This clonotype was detected once. The J gene is TRBJ2-7, the V gene TRBV18; possibly TRBD1 for D (6 bases). V was pared by 2 bases and J by 2 bases, with 7 bases between. This CDR3 has 13 residues. CDR1 is KGHSH, CDR2 LQKENI, per germline. As DNA, the CDR3 is TGTGCCAGCTCACCAAACAGGGCCTACGAGCAGTACTTC. This encodes CASSPNRAYEQYF.

This clonotype appeared many times. The chain recombines TRBV24-1 with TRBJ1-2, with 8 bases lining up with TRBD1. Germline lookup yields CDR1 KGHDR and CDR2 SFDVKD. This CDR3 is built from 16 residues. After removal of 7 bases from V and 8 bases from J, the junction contained 17 bases not matched to a gene. Written as DNA, the CDR3 is TGTGCCACCAGGACCTTGCAGGGGGCACTTAGGAGAGGCTACACCTTC. Translating it yields CATRTLQGALRRGYTF.

This clonotype was observed many times. This chain links TRBV20-1 with TRBJ1-1; tentatively, D is TRBD1 (5 bases). Per germline, CDR1 DFQATT and CDR2 SNEGSKA (reference sequence). The V end lost 0 bases, the J end lost 0 bases, and 11 bases lay between the germline ends. The CDR3 sequence is 15 residues long. CDR3 in amino acids: CSARDFRVLNTEAFF. Written as DNA, the CDR3 is TGCAGTGCTAGAGACTTCAGGGTATTGAACACTGAAGCTTTCTTT.

The J gene is TRBJ1-4, the V gene TRBV15; TRBD1 is a possible D gene (6 bases). V was shortened by 5 bases and J by 8 bases, with 18 bases between the two germline ends. This CDR3 contains 15 residues. In germline, CDR1 is LNHNV, CDR2 YYDKDF (reference sequence). CDR3 sequence (DNA): TGTGCCACCAGCGGAGTTCAAGGGGGGGACGAAAAACTGTTTTTT. This encodes CATSGVQGGDEKLFF.

The sample holds a few counts of this clonotype. The chain links TRBV24-1 to TRBJ1-2; D is perhaps TRBD1 (5 bases). Germline loops: CDR1 KGHDR, CDR2 SFDVKD. V lost 2 bases and J 4 bases, leaving 16 bases between the germline ends. The length of the CDR3 is 16 residues. The CDR3 here is CATSDSQTASFYGYTF. The CDR3 DNA follows: TGTGCCACCAGTGATTCCCAGACAGCAAGTTTCTATGGCTACACCTTC.

The J gene is TRBJ1-2, the V gene TRBV28; 9 bases are a match to TRBD1. J was trimmed by 2 bases and V by 5 bases; bases with no gene match: 9. Germline assignment: CDR1 MDHEN and CDR2 SYDVKM. This CDR3 has 16 amino acids. CDR3 sequence: CASSESGTGRNYGYTF. CDR3 nucleotide sequence: TGTGCCAGCAGTGAATCCGGGACAGGGCGGAACTATGGCTACACCTTC.

The count of this clonotype is one. A read error may explain this, as a much larger clone is one base away. This chain connects TRBV12-3 or TRBV12-4 to TRBJ2-7; 10 bases are a match to TRBD1. The CDR3 extends over 14 amino acids. The CDR3 region has the DNA TGTGCCAGCAGACCGGGACAGGGGATCTACGTGCAGTACTTC. Translated, it gives CASRPGQGIYVQYF.

This clonotype has at least ten counts. The chain uses TRBV2 and TRBJ2-7, with D unclear. This CDR3 has 16 amino acids. Trimming stripped 0 bases from V and 2 bases from J, with 14 bases between. Per the germline V gene, CDR1 is SNHLY and CDR2 is FYNNEI. The CDR3 is CASSEALIRATYEQYF. The CDR3, as DNA: TGTGCCAGCAGTGAAGCGCTTATCCGGGCTACCTACGAGCAGTACTTC.

In this sample, this clonotype turned up a few times. The J gene is TRBJ1-5, the V gene TRBV30; D is ambiguous. The CDR3 consists of 13 residues. Germline assignment: CDR1 GTSNPN and CDR2 SVGIG (reference sequence). V lost 0 bases and J lost 0, with 3 bases in between. CDR3 amino acids: CAWSVSSNQPQHF. The CDR3 coding sequence is TGTGCCTGGAGTGTCAGTAGCAATCAGCCCCAGCATTTT.

This clonotype appeared many times. The chain couples TRBV14 to TRBJ2-7; D may be TRBD1 or TRBD2 (5 bases each). This CDR3 comprises 16 residues. The V end was cut by 7 bases, the J end by 1 base, with 20 bases between. The V gene's germline CDR1 is SGHDN and CDR2 FVKESK. CDR3 protein: CASTLPRVGESYEQYF. The CDR3 DNA sequence: TGTGCCAGCACCCTTCCCCGCGTGGGGGAGTCCTACGAGCAGTACTTC. Full variable domain (outside the CDR3, taken from reference TRBV14 and TRBJ2-7): EAGVTQFPSHSVIEKGQTVTLRCDPISGHDNLYWYRRVMGKEIKFLLHFVKESKQDESGMPNNRFLAERTGGTYSTLKVQPAELEDSGVYFCASTLPRVGESYEQYFGPGTRLTVT.

This clonotype was seen only a few times. The gene calls are TRBV20-1 and TRBJ2-1, with D tentatively TRBD1 (6 bases). V dropped 6 bases and J dropped 7 bases, with 16 bases sitting between them. The V gene's germline CDR1 is DFQATT and CDR2 SNEGSKA (reference sequence). This CDR3 is built from 13 residues. The CDR3 region is CSARLGQLNEQFF. The CDR3 DNA sequence: TGCAGTGCCCGCCTCGGACAGCTAAATGAGCAGTTCTTC.

V is TRBV18 and J is TRBJ2-3; the D gene could be TRBD1 or TRBD2 (6 bases each). This CDR3 contains 15 residues. Trimming left V 6 bases short and J 4 bases short, with 17 bases between. The germline V gene encodes CDR1 KGHSH and CDR2 LQKENI. The CDR3 nucleotides read TGTGCCAGCTCTCGCAGGGGACTCACGGCAGATACGCAGTATTTT. Its protein is CASSRRGLTADTQYF.

This rearrangement joins TRBV15 to TRBJ2-7; D uncertain. Trimming cost V 1 base and J 2 bases, with 9 bases left between them. The CDR3 length is 14 residues. Germline values: CDR1 LNHNV, CDR2 YYDKDF (reference sequence). DNA for the CDR3: TGTGCCACCAGCAGAGCCGGGCCGACCTACGAGCAGTACTTC. Translating gives CATSRAGPTYEQYF.

As regards this clonotype: One base away lies a much larger clone, so this may be a sequencing read error. CDR3 region: CSARRANERFF. DNA of the CDR3: TGCAGTGCTAGGAGAGCGAATGAGCGGTTCTTC. V and J are TRBV20-1 and TRBJ2-1; D is uncertain. CDR3 length: 11 residues. CDR1 DFQATT and CDR2 SNEGSKA come from the germline V gene (reference sequence).

V usage is TRBV12-3 or TRBV12-4 and J usage is TRBJ1-3; D might be TRBD1 (5 bases). Trimming took 2 bases from V and 5 from J, leaving 13 bases between them. This CDR3 is 15 amino acids long. This chain's CDR3 is CASSLPGSRRNTIYF. The CDR3 nucleotides read TGTGCCAGCAGTTTACCAGGGAGCCGCCGAAACACCATATATTTT.

As regards this clonotype: This may arise from a read error, as a much more abundant clone is one base away. The chain recombines TRBV20-1 with TRBJ1-3; D is uncertain. V was shortened by 3 bases and J by 8 bases, with 17 bases between the two germline ends. The germline gives CDR1 DFQATT, CDR2 SNEGSKA (reference sequence). The CDR3 consists of 14 residues. The CDR3 DNA sequence: TGCAGTGCTAGTGGTGTCACAGTTCCAGACACCATATATTTT. Protein sequence: CSASGVTVPDTIYF.

This clonotype was recorded a few times. It may be a read error: a sequence one base away is much more abundant. The chain carries TRBV20-1 and TRBJ2-7, with unresolved D. The CDR3 spans 13 residues. Germline assignment: CDR1 DFQATT and CDR2 SNEGSKA (reference sequence). The CDR3 DNA is TGCGGTGCTACTTCCCCCATAGCCTACGAGCAGTACTTC. Translation gives CGATSPIAYEQYF.

This clonotype was seen repeatedly, ten times or more. The chain has TRBV24-1 and TRBJ2-2; 7 bases align to TRBD1. This CDR3 comprises 15 residues. CDR1 KGHDR and CDR2 SFDVKD come from the germline V gene. V was pared by 3 bases and J by 6 bases, with 6 bases of the junction left unmatched. CDR3 protein: CATSDAQTGPGELFF. In DNA form, the CDR3 reads TGTGCCACCAGTGATGCGCAGACAGGGCCCGGGGAGCTGTTTTTT.

This clonotype was seen at least ten times. This chain links TRBV5-8 with TRBJ2-5; the D is unclear. CDR1 is SGHTS and CDR2 is YDEGEE in the germline V gene. This CDR3 spans 14 amino acids. The V end was cut by 5 bases, the J end by 2 bases, with 13 bases between. The CDR3 region has the DNA TGTGCCAGCAGTCTAGACTGGGGACAAGAGACCCAGTACTTC. Its protein product is CASSLDWGQETQYF.

This chain links TRBV27 with TRBJ1-6; D not resolved. The germline gives CDR1 MNHEY, CDR2 SMNVEV (reference sequence). Trimming left V 3 bases short and J 3 bases short, with 6 bases between. The CDR3 totals 14 residues. The CDR3 spells CASSLVGYNSPLHF. CDR3 coding DNA: TGTGCCAGCAGTTTGGTTGGCTATAATTCACCCCTCCACTTT.

This clonotype was recorded at least ten times. The V call is TRBV4-1, the J call TRBJ2-7; TRBD2 is a possible D gene (6 bases). The CDR3 is 21 amino acids. CDR1 and CDR2 from the germline V gene are MGHRA and YSYEKL. The germline V and J ends were trimmed by 3 bases and 1 base, with 31 bases remaining between them. The chain's CDR3 is CASSQGLPGTGKVGRSYEQYF. The CDR3 DNA reads TGCGCCAGCAGCCAGGGCCTACCCGGGACGGGAAAGGTGGGGAGGTCCTACGAGCAGTACTTC.

The CDR3, as DNA: TGCGCCAGCAGCTTCCGGGACTTAACAGATACGCAGTATTTT. It yields the protein CASSFRDLTDTQYF. The genes are TRBV5-1 and TRBJ2-3; D perhaps matches TRBD2 (6 bases). With 2 bases removed from V and 3 bases from J, the gap between germline ends came to 10 bases. The CDR3 totals 14 residues. The germline gives CDR1 SGHRS, CDR2 YFSETQ.

This clonotype was detected ten times or more. This sequence joins TRBV5-6 and TRBJ2-3, with D uncertain. This CDR3 is built from 15 residues. Germline CDR1 SGHDT, CDR2 YYEEEE. With 5 bases removed from V and 2 bases from J, the gap between germline ends came to 15 bases. As DNA, the CDR3 is TGTGCCAGCAGGGTTGTATCGCGAGTCACAGATACGCAGTATTTT. Translation: CASRVVSRVTDTQYF.

The sample holds a few counts of this clonotype. The rearrangement joins TRBV6-5 to TRBJ1-2; 9 bases are a match to TRBD1. Looked up from germline, CDR1 is MNHEY and CDR2 is SVGAGI. Losses at the gene ends were 4 bases for V and 10 bases for J; bases not matched to a gene: 7. The CDR3 runs to 13 residues. The CDR3 reads CASSFSAQGAYTF. In DNA, the CDR3 is TGTGCCAGCAGTTTTTCCGCACAGGGGGCCTACACCTTC.

The table lists this clonotype with a few counts. The V gene is TRBV19, the J gene TRBJ2-1; D perhaps matches TRBD2 (5 bases). The CDR3 loop spans 14 amino acids. CDR1 and CDR2 (germline): LNHDA, SQIVND (reference sequence). Trimming stripped 10 bases from V and 0 bases from J, with 13 bases between. Here the CDR3 reads CATARVSSYNEQFF. Written as DNA, the CDR3 is TGTGCCACTGCGAGGGTGAGCTCCTACAATGAGCAGTTCTTC.